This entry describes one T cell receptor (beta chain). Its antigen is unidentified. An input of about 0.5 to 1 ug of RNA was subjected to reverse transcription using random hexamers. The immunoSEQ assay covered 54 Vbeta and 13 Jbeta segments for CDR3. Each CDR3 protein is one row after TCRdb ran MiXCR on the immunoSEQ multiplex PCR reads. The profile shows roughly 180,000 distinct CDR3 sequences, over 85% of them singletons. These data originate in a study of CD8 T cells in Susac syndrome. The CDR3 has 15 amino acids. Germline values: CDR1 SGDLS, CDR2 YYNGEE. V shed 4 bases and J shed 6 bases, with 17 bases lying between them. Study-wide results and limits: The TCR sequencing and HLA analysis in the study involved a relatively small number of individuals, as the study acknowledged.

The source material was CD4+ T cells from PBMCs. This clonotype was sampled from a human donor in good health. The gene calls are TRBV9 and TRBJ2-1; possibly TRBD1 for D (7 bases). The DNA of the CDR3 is TGTGCCAGCAGCCCTCGACAGGGACTCGGCAATGAGCAGTTCTTC. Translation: CASSPRQGLGNEQFF.